The rows below give T cell receptor beta chains drawn from one sample of a study of early T cells in non-severe SARS-CoV-2 infection. One entry per CDR3 protein results from TCRdb running MiXCR on the 5' RACE reads. The sample records about 60,000 distinct CDR3 sequences, around 13% being singletons. Sequenced: whole blood. The receptor set was obtained from an adult who was a healthcare worker with PCR-confirmed SARS-CoV-2 infection or an uninfected control (not recorded which). The CDR3 runs from the conserved cysteine through the conserved F or W. Fields, in order: J gene, D gene, clone size, V gene, CDR3 protein, CDR3 DNA. The D gene is left open where the match is weak. Only some rows state a clone size, as once, few, many or a class for expanded clones.

j_gene: TRBJ1-5; d_gene: TRBD1; abundance: few; v_gene: TRBV7-9; CDR3aa: CASSPTGESQPQHF; CDR3nt: TGTGCCAGCAGCCCGACAGGGGAGTCTCAGCCCCAGCATTTT
j_gene: TRBJ2-7; d_gene: TRBD1; abundance: .; v_gene: TRBV5-1; CDR3aa: CASSEDRRTYEQYF; CDR3nt: TGCGCCAGCAGCGAGGACAGGCGAACCTACGAGCAGTACTTC
j_gene: TRBJ2-7; d_gene: TRBD2; abundance: few; v_gene: TRBV9; CDR3aa: CASSVRGESYEQYF; CDR3nt: TGTGCCAGCAGCGTTCGGGGGGAATCCTACGAGCAGTACTTC
j_gene: TRBJ1-2; d_gene: TRBD1; abundance: many; v_gene: TRBV25-1; CDR3aa: CASSADRGYYGYTF; CDR3nt: TGTGCCAGCAGTGCTGACAGGGGGTACTATGGCTACACCTTC
j_gene: TRBJ2-5; d_gene: TRBD1; abundance: many; v_gene: TRBV5-1; CDR3aa: CASFRDRGLETQYF; CDR3nt: TGCGCCAGCTTCCGGGACAGGGGGCTTGAGACCCAGTACTTC
j_gene: TRBJ2-5; d_gene: .; abundance: many; v_gene: TRBV18; CDR3aa: CASSPQGQETQYF; CDR3nt: TGTGCCAGCTCACCGCAGGGGCAAGAGACCCAGTACTTC
j_gene: TRBJ2-1; d_gene: TRBD1; abundance: many; v_gene: TRBV13; CDR3aa: CASSLGGTGDVEQFF; CDR3nt: TGTGCCAGCAGCTTAGGTGGGACAGGGGATGTTGAGCAGTTCTTC
j_gene: TRBJ1-4; d_gene: .; abundance: .; v_gene: TRBV2; CDR3aa: CASTGLKGEKLFF; CDR3nt: TGTGCCAGCACTGGGCTTAAAGGTGAAAAACTGTTTTTT
j_gene: TRBJ2-4; d_gene: .; abundance: .; v_gene: TRBV12-5; CDR3aa: CASGTPTTGTKNIQYF; CDR3nt: TGTGCTAGTGGTACTCCGACGACGGGCACCAAAAACATTCAGTACTTC
j_gene: TRBJ2-2; d_gene: TRBD2; abundance: few; v_gene: TRBV4-3; CDR3aa: CASSPTGTSGGAAELFF; CDR3nt: TGCGCCAGCAGCCCAACCGGGACTAGCGGGGGGGCGGCGGAGCTGTTTTTT
j_gene: TRBJ2-4; d_gene: .; abundance: .; v_gene: TRBV5-6; CDR3aa: CASSLAENIQYF; CDR3nt: TGTGCCAGCAGCTTGGCAGAAAACATTCAGTACTTC
j_gene: TRBJ2-5; d_gene: TRBD2; abundance: few; v_gene: TRBV30; CDR3aa: CAWSVSRSRGGKETQYF; CDR3nt: TGTGCCTGGAGTGTAAGCCGCTCGCGGGGGGGAAAAGAGACCCAGTACTTC
j_gene: TRBJ2-2; d_gene: .; abundance: .; v_gene: TRBV12-3/TRBV12-4; CDR3aa: CASTPGAGGELFF; CDR3nt: TGTGCCAGCACCCCGGGGGCAGGCGGGGAGCTGTTTTTT
j_gene: TRBJ2-7; d_gene: TRBD1; abundance: many; v_gene: TRBV3-1; CDR3aa: CASSQGQGREQYF; CDR3nt: TGTGCCAGCAGCCAGGGACAGGGAAGAGAGCAGTACTTC
j_gene: TRBJ1-5; d_gene: .; abundance: many; v_gene: TRBV10-3; CDR3aa: CAISELAGTNNQPQHF; CDR3nt: TGTGCCATCAGTGAGTTGGCGGGGACTAACAATCAGCCCCAGCATTTT
j_gene: TRBJ1-2; d_gene: .; abundance: many; v_gene: TRBV5-1; CDR3aa: CASSREGYDYGYTF; CDR3nt: TGCGCCAGCAGTCGAGAAGGGTATGACTATGGCTACACCTTC
j_gene: TRBJ1-1; d_gene: .; abundance: few; v_gene: TRBV7-2; CDR3aa: CASQGYTEAFF; CDR3nt: TGTGCCAGCCAGGGTTATACTGAAGCTTTCTTT